This T cell receptor (beta chain) was identified in a study of blood T cell repertoires in COVID-19. For recovered donors of Cohort 3, there were two negative PCRs, clearance, or symptom resolution. Sequencing used immunoSEQ multiplex PCR; TCRdb keeps in-frame clones, though not all of them. This sample has 400,000 to 500,000 clones, with 88% found just once. The CDR3 consists of 17 residues. Germline CDR1 and CDR2: SNHLY and FYNNEI. V trimming: 11 bases; J trimming: 5 bases; junction bases outside the gene matches: 17. The sequence was obtained from a woman aged 35 to 49 who had recovered from COVID-19. What was sequenced was PBMCs or T cells enriched from blood (not recorded which). The chain is built from TRBV2 and TRBJ2-2; TRBD2 aligns across 10 bases. CDR3 residues: CAWGASGRSVGTGELFF. The CDR3 region has the DNA TGTGCCTGGGGGGCTAGCGGGAGAAGCGTAGGGACCGGGGAGCTGTTTTTT.